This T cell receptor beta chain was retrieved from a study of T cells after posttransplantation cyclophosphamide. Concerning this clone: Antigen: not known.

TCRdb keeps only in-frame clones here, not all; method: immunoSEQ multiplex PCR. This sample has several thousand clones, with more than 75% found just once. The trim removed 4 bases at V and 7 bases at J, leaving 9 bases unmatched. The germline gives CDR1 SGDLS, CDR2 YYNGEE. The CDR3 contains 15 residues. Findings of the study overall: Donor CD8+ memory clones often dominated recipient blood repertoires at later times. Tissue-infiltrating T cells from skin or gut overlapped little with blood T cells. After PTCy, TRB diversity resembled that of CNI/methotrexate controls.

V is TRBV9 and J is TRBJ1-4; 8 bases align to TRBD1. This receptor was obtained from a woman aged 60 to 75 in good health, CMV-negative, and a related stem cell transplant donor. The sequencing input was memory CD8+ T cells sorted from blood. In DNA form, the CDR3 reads TGTGCCAGCAGCCCTAACCAGGGGGCGTTTGAAAAACTGTTTTTT. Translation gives CASSPNQGAFEKLFF.